The following is a T cell receptor beta chain sequence with its context. The assay was immunoSEQ multiplex PCR, and TCRdb's table has in-frame clones only and misses some. The sample holds 250,000 or so clones; 70% to 90% are singletons and the top ten take 10% to 13%. This record comes from a study of blood T cell repertoires in COVID-19. Study at large: The cDNA or gDNA used as material had been derived from T cells, B-cell-depleted T cells, or PBMCs.

The clonotype comes from a man aged 30-40 years who had recovered from COVID-19. Material: PBMCs or T cells enriched from blood (not recorded which).

The DNA of the CDR3 is TGTGCTAGTGGTCCCCGAACAGGGAACACTGAAGCTTTCTTT. Protein product: CASGPRTGNTEAFF. This chain connects TRBV12-5 to TRBJ1-1, with a weak D call TRBD1 (5 bases). The CDR3 runs to 14 residues. Deletions cut 5 bases from V and 1 base from J, with 11 bases between. Germline V CDR1 and CDR2: LGHNT, FRNRAP.